These T cell receptor beta chains were read from a single sample in a study of early T cells in non-severe SARS-CoV-2 infection. One entry per CDR3 protein, called by TCRdb with MiXCR from the 5' RACE reads. The sample includes about 50,000 distinct CDR3 sequences, 12% of them seen just once. The sample here was whole blood, taken at baseline. The receptors derive from an adult who was a healthcare worker with PCR-confirmed SARS-CoV-2 infection or an uninfected control (not recorded which). CDR3s include the opening cysteine and the closing phenylalanine or tryptophan. Each record gives: clone size, J gene, D gene, V gene, CDR3 DNA, CDR3 protein. D genes are given only for firm matches. Expanded clones are given a class, and other clones once, few, many or no size at all.

many | TRBJ1-2 | NA | TRBV6-1 | TGTGCCAGCAGCCTCGAGGGGGGCGCGGGCTATGGCTACACCTTC | CASSLEGGAGYGYTF
NA | TRBJ2-3 | NA | TRBV24-1 | TGTGCCACCAGTGATGCCCCCAGGGGTACGCAGTATTTT | CATSDAPRGTQYF
few | TRBJ1-4 | NA | TRBV27 | TGTGCCAGCAGTTTATCTAATACGGATAGAAATGAAAAACTGTTTTTT | CASSLSNTDRNEKLFF
many | TRBJ2-3 | NA | TRBV7-3 | TGTGCCAGCAGCCCCAAACCGGGACTCGGCACAGATACGCAGTATTTT | CASSPKPGLGTDTQYF
many | TRBJ2-5 | NA | TRBV10-1 | TGCGCCAGCAGTGAGTCGGTAGGGGAAGAGACCCAGTACTTC | CASSESVGEETQYF
NA | TRBJ2-4 | TRBD2 | TRBV11-2 | TGTGCCAGCAGCTTAAGACAGCGGGAGAACATTCAGTACTTC | CASSLRQRENIQYF
many | TRBJ2-1 | TRBD2 | TRBV7-9 | TGTGCCAGCAGCTCCTACCCTAGCGGGAGGGCCAATGAGCAGTTCTTC | CASSSYPSGRANEQFF
few | TRBJ2-3 | NA | TRBV7-9 | TGTGCCAGCAGCCCCCTGGCGGGAAGCACAGATACGCAGTATTTT | CASSPLAGSTDTQYF
NA | TRBJ2-1 | NA | TRBV4-3 | TGCGCCAGCAGCCAAGAGGGAGTGGGCGATGAGCAGTTCTTC | CASSQEGVGDEQFF
NA | TRBJ2-3 | NA | TRBV7-8 | TGTGCCAGCAGCTTAGATGGGAAGACAGATACGCAGTATTTT | CASSLDGKTDTQYF
many | TRBJ2-3 | TRBD2 | TRBV11-2 | TGTGCCAGCAGGGGACTAGTCGGGATCCCGGATACGCAGTATTTT | CASRGLVGIPDTQYF
few | TRBJ2-7 | NA | TRBV6-1 | TGTGCCAGCAGACCCCCTGTACTCGGGGGTTCCTACGAGCAGTACTTC | CASRPPVLGGSYEQYF
NA | TRBJ2-5 | NA | TRBV5-1 | TGCGCCAGCAGCTTGGATCGGATACAAGAGACCCAGTACTTC | CASSLDRIQETQYF
many | TRBJ2-1 | NA | TRBV20-1 | TGCAGTGCTAGCAATGACAGGTCCTACAATGAGCAGTTCTTC | CSASNDRSYNEQFF
NA | TRBJ1-5 | NA | TRBV6-5 | TGTGCCAGCAGCTTTGATAGCAATCAGCCCCAGCATTTT | CASSFDSNQPQHF
NA | TRBJ2-1 | TRBD2 | TRBV5-5 | TGTGCCAGCAGCTCGACGGCGGGAGGAGGTGTTGCTGAGCAGTTCTTC | CASSSTAGGGVAEQFF
NA | TRBJ2-5 | NA | TRBV7-9 | TGTGCCAGCAGCTTAGAAGGTGCGGGCCACCAAGAGACCCAGTACTTC | CASSLEGAGHQETQYF
NA | TRBJ2-3 | TRBD2 | TRBV29-1 | TGCAGCGTTGTGTCGGAGGTCGCTAGCGGGAGAGGGGGTACGCAGTATTTT | CSVVSEVASGRGGTQYF
few | TRBJ2-7 | NA | TRBV7-2 | TGTGCCAGCAGCTTTGGCGGGTCCTACGAGCAGTACTTC | CASSFGGSYEQYF
NA | TRBJ2-7 | NA | TRBV3-1 | TGTGCCAGCAGCCCATCGGGGGTCCGGAATTACGAGCAGTACTTC | CASSPSGVRNYEQYF
NA | TRBJ2-5 | NA | TRBV7-2 | TGTGCCAGCAGGCTCTCAGGGGCGGGAGAGACCCAGTACTTC | CASRLSGAGETQYF
NA | TRBJ2-3 | NA | TRBV10-3 | TGTGCCACCGGCTGGGTTGAGGCAGATACGCAGTATTTT | CATGWVEADTQYF
NA | TRBJ2-1 | NA | TRBV5-1 | TGCGCCAGCAGCTTGGGGGGGACTGTATCCTACAATGAGCAGTTCTTC | CASSLGGTVSYNEQFF
NA | TRBJ2-4 | NA | TRBV5-1 | TGCGCCAGCAGCTTTGGCGGGCCCGCCAAAAACATTCAGTACTTC | CASSFGGPAKNIQYF
NA | TRBJ2-3 | NA | TRBV6-1 | TGTGCCAGCAGTGGGACGGGCTTTCAAGATACGCAGTATTTT | CASSGTGFQDTQYF
NA | TRBJ2-7 | NA | TRBV5-4 | TGTGCCAGCAGCTTGGGAGGCCCGATCTCCTACGAGCAGTACTTC | CASSLGGPISYEQYF
many | TRBJ2-5 | NA | TRBV3-1 | TGTGCCAGCGGGACACAAGGAGGTTTCCTCAAAGAGACCCAGTACTTC | CASGTQGGFLKETQYF
few | TRBJ2-2 | TRBD2 | TRBV5-1 | TGCGCCAGCAGCTTAATCGTTGCCGGGGGGACCGGGGAGCTGTTTTTT | CASSLIVAGGTGELFF
few | TRBJ2-7 | NA | TRBV11-2 | TGTGCCAGCAGCTTGCCACTTACAGGGTCTGAGCAGTACTTC | CASSLPLTGSEQYF
many | TRBJ2-3 | NA | TRBV5-4 | TGTGCCAGCAGCTTGGAGCAGGCGGCGGGCACAGATACGCAGTATTTT | CASSLEQAAGTDTQYF
few | TRBJ1-2 | NA | TRBV24-1 | TGTGCCACCAGTGACAGGGACGGATTTAACTATGGCTACACCTTC | CATSDRDGFNYGYTF
many | TRBJ2-7 | TRBD2 | TRBV12-3/TRBV12-4 | TGTGCCAGCAGACCCAGCGGGAGGATCTCCTACGAGCAGTACTTC | CASRPSGRISYEQYF
NA | TRBJ2-1 | TRBD1 | TRBV28 | TGTGCCAGCAGTCCTGCCCGGGACAGGATTAACAATGAGCAGTTCTTC | CASSPARDRINNEQFF
medium-sized | TRBJ2-7 | NA | TRBV27 | TGTGCCAGTTCGAACGGGCCGTATAGCTACGAGCAGTACTTC | CASSNGPYSYEQYF
many | TRBJ2-2 | NA | TRBV19 | TGTGCCAGTACCCCTCTAGGGATGCGGGAGCTGTTTTTT | CASTPLGMRELFF
few | TRBJ2-7 | TRBD1 | TRBV3-1 | TGTGCCAGCAGCCGGGGACAGGCCCACGAGCAGTACTTC | CASSRGQAHEQYF
few | TRBJ2-2 | NA | TRBV20-1 | TGCAGTGCTAGTACCTTAAAGGGCACCGGGGAGCTGTTTTTT | CSASTLKGTGELFF
NA | TRBJ2-7 | NA | TRBV12-3/TRBV12-4 | TGTGCCAGCAGTAGGAGGGACAGCTTACACGGGCAGTACTTC | CASSRRDSLHGQYF
many | TRBJ2-5 | NA | TRBV28 | TGTGCCAGCACCGGCCCATTGGAGACCCAGTACTTC | CASTGPLETQYF
many | TRBJ2-1 | NA | TRBV28 | TGTGCCAGCAGTTTGGGTAAGGGGCCCCTTGGTGAGCAGTTCTTC | CASSLGKGPLGEQFF
many | TRBJ2-1 | TRBD2 | TRBV6-2/TRBV6-3 | TGTGCCAGCCTAGGGACTAGCGCGACTGAGCAGTTCTTC | CASLGTSATEQFF
NA | TRBJ2-7 | NA | TRBV4-1 | TGCGCCAGCAGCCAAGATGAACAGGGTATTTTCTACGAGCAGTACTTC | CASSQDEQGIFYEQYF
few | TRBJ2-7 | NA | TRBV20-1 | TGCAGTGCTTCAGCCAAAGCCGGGACCGCCTCCTACGAGCAGTACTTC | CSASAKAGTASYEQYF
NA | TRBJ2-5 | NA | TRBV28 | TGTGCCAGCAGTTCATGGCGGAGACAGGTTCAAGAGACCCAGTACTTC | CASSSWRRQVQETQYF
few | TRBJ2-6 | TRBD2 | TRBV7-2 | TGTGCCAGCAGCTTAGCGGGACTACTTCCTGGGGCCAACGTCCTGACTTTC | CASSLAGLLPGANVLTF
NA | TRBJ2-2 | NA | TRBV6-1 | TGTGCCAGCATCTTTCGGGCGGACGCGAACACCGGGGAGCTGTTTTTT | CASIFRADANTGELFF
few | TRBJ2-3 | NA | TRBV11-3 | TGTGCCAGCAGCTTTCCCACGGACCCTCGCACAGATACGCAGTATTTT | CASSFPTDPRTDTQYF
NA | TRBJ1-2 | TRBD1 | TRBV5-4 | TGTGCCAGCAGCTTGGAAGGGACAGGGGGCTACTATGGCTACACCTTC | CASSLEGTGGYYGYTF
once | TRBJ2-2 | NA | TRBV7-8 | TGTGCCAACTCACTAGGCGTCGGGAGAGGAACCGGGGAGCTGTTTTTT | CANSLGVGRGTGELFF
NA | TRBJ2-6 | TRBD1 | TRBV20-1 | TGCAGTGCTAGCCCAGGGACAGGGAGGTCTGGGGCCAACGTCCTGACTTTC | CSASPGTGRSGANVLTF
few | TRBJ2-2 | NA | TRBV2 | TGTGCCAGCAATTCCGTCACCGGGGAGCTGTTTTTT | CASNSVTGELFF
few | TRBJ1-2 | NA | TRBV7-6 | TGTGCCAGCAGCTCCTCGACTAGTACTTCCAATGCCTACACCTTC | CASSSSTSTSNAYTF
few | TRBJ2-7 | NA | TRBV11-2 | TGTGCCAGCAGCCCCCAGGGGTGGGAGCAGTACTTC | CASSPQGWEQYF
few | TRBJ2-7 | NA | TRBV3-1 | TGTGCCAGCAGCCAAGCGGCGGCAGGGGACGACTCCTACGAGCAGTACTTC | CASSQAAAGDDSYEQYF
NA | TRBJ2-2 | TRBD1 | TRBV5-6 | TGTGCCAGCCGAGACAGGGGGCACGGGGAGCTGTTTTTT | CASRDRGHGELFF
few | TRBJ1-1 | NA | TRBV7-8 | TGTGCCAGCACCAATAACAGGGTAGAGACTGAAGCTTTCTTT | CASTNNRVETEAFF
few | TRBJ2-7 | TRBD1 | TRBV4-3 | TGCGCCAGCAGCCAAGATTTTGGGACAGGGGTTGACGAGCAGTACTTC | CASSQDFGTGVDEQYF
many | TRBJ1-5 | NA | TRBV19 | TGTGCCAGTAGTCGGGGGGATCGCAATCAGCCCCAGCATTTT | CASSRGDRNQPQHF
NA | TRBJ2-7 | NA | TRBV6-2/TRBV6-3 | TGTGCCAGCAGTTACGATTTCTACGAGCAGTACTTC | CASSYDFYEQYF